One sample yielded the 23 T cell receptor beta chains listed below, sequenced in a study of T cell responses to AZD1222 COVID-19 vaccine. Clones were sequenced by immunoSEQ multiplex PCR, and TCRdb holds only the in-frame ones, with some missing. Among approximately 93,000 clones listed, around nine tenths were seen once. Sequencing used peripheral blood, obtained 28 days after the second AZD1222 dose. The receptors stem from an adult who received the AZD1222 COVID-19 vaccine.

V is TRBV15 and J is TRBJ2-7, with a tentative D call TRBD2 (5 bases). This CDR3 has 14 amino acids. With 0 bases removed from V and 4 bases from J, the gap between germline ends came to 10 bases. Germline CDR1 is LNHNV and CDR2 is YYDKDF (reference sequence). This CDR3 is CATSREGVGYEQYF. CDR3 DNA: TGTGCCACCAGCAGAGAGGGAGTGGGTTACGAGCAGTACTTC.

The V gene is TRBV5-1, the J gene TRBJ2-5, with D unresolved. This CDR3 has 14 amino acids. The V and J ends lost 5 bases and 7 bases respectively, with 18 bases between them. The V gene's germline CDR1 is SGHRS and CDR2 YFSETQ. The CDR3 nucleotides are TGCGCCAGCAGAAAAGAGCTAGATTTCGGGACCCAGTACTTC. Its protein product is CASRKELDFGTQYF.

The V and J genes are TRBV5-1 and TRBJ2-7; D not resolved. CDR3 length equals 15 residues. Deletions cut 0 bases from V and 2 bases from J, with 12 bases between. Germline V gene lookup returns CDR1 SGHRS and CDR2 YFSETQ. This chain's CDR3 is CASSLAWQIAYEQYF. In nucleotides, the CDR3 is TGCGCCAGCAGCTTGGCCTGGCAGATTGCCTACGAGCAGTACTTC.

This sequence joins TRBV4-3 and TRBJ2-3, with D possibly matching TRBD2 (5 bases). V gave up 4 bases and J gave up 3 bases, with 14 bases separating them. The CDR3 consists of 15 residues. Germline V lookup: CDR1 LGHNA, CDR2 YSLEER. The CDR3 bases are TGCGCCAGCAGCCTCGCAGCGGTTTCAACAGATACGCAGTATTTT. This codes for CASSLAAVSTDTQYF.

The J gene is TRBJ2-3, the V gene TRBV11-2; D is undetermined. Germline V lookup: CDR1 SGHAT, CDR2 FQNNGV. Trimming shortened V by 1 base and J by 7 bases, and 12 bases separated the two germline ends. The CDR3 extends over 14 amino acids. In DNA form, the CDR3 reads TGTGCCAGCAGCTTAGTTGGTCAGCCTCATACGCAGTATTTT. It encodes CASSLVGQPHTQYF.

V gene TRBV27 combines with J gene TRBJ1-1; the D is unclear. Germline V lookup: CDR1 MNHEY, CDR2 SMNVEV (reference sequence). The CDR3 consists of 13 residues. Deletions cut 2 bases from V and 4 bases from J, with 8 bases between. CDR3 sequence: CASSLVSGTEAFF. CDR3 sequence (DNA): TGTGCCAGCAGTTTAGTTTCGGGCACTGAAGCTTTCTTT.

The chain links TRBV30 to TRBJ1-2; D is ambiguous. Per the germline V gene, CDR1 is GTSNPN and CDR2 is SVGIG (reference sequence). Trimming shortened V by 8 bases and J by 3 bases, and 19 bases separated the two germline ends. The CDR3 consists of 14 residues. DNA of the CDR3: TGTGCCGGTGAGAGCCTCCGGCCGCACTATGGCTACACCTTC. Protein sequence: CAGESLRPHYGYTF.

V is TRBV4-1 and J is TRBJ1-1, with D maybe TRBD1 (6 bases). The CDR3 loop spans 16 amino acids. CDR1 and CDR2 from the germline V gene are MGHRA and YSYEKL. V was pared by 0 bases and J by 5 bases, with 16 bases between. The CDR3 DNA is TGCGCCAGCAGCCAAGAGGGGGGGGCGTGGTGGACTGAAGCTTTCTTT. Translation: CASSQEGGAWWTEAFF.

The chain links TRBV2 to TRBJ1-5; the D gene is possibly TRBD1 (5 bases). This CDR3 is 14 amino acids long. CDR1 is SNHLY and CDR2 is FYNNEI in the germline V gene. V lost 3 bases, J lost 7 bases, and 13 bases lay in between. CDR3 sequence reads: CASSEAPGTQPQHF. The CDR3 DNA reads TGTGCCAGCAGTGAGGCCCCAGGGACGCAGCCCCAGCATTTT. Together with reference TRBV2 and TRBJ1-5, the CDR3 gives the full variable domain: EPEVTQTPSHQVTQMGQEVILRCVPISNHLYFYWYRQILGQKVEFLVSFYNNEISEKSEIFDDQFSVERPDGSNFTLKIRSTKLEDSAMYFCASSEAPGTQPQHFGDGTRLSIL.

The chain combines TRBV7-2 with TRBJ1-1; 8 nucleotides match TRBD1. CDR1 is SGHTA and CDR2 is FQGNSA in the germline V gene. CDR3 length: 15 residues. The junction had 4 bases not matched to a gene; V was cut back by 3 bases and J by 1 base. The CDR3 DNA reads TGTGCCAGCAGCTTCAGACAGGGGCCGAACACTGAAGCTTTCTTT. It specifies CASSFRQGPNTEAFF. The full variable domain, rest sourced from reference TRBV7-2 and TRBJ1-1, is GAGVSQSPSNKVTEKGKDVELRCDPISGHTALYWYRQSLGQGLEFLIYFQGNSAPDKSGLPSDRFSAERTGGSVSTLTIQRTQQEDSAVYLCASSFRQGPNTEAFFGQGTRLTVV.

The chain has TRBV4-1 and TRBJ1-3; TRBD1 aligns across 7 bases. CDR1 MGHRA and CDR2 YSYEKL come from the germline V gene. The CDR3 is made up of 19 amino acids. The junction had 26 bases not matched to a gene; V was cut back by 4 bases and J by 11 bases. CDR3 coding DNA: TGCGCCAGCAGCCTTTCGCCCCAGACAGGGAGGGCCCCAACTCGCGCCATATATTTT. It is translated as CASSLSPQTGRAPTRAIYF.

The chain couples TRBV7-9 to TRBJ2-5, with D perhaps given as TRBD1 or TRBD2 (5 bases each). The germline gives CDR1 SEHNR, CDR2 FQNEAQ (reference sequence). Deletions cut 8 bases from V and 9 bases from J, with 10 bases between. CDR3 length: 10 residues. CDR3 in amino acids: CASGGGPQYF. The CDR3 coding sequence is TGTGCCAGCGGGGGTGGCCCCCAGTACTTC.

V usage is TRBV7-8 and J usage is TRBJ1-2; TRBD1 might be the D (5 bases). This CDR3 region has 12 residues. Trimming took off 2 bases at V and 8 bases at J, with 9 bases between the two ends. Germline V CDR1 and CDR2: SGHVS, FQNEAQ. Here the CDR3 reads CASSLLGAGYTF. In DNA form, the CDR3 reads TGTGCCAGCAGCTTACTCGGGGCCGGCTACACCTTC.

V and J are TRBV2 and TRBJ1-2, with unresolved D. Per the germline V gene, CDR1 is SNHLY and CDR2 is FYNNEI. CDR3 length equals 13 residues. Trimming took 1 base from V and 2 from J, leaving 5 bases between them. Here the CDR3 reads CASSEGSNYGYTF. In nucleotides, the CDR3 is TGTGCCAGCAGTGAAGGTTCAAACTATGGCTACACCTTC. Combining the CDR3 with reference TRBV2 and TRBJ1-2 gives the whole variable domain EPEVTQTPSHQVTQMGQEVILRCVPISNHLYFYWYRQILGQKVEFLVSFYNNEISEKSEIFDDQFSVERPDGSNFTLKIRSTKLEDSAMYFCASSEGSNYGYTFGSGTRLTVV.

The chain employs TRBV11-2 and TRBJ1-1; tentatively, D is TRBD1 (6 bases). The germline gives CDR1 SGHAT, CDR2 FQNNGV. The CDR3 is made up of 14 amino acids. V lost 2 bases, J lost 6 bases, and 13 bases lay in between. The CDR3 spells CASSLSGVEAEAFF. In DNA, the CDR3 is TGTGCCAGCAGCTTATCAGGGGTTGAAGCTGAAGCTTTCTTT.

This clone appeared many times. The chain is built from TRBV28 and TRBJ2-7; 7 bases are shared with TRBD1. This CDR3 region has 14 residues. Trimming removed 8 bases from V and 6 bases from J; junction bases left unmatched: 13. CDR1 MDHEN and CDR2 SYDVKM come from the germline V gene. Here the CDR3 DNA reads TGTGCCAGCCGCCACCGGGACAGCCTAAGCGAGCAGTACTTC. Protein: CASRHRDSLSEQYF.

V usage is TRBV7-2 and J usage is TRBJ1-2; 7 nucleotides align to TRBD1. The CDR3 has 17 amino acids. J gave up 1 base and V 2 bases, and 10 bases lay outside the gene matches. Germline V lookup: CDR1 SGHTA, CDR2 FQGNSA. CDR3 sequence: CASSLSPRDSDNYGYTF. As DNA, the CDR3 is TGTGCCAGCAGCTTAAGTCCTAGGGACAGCGATAACTATGGCTACACCTTC.

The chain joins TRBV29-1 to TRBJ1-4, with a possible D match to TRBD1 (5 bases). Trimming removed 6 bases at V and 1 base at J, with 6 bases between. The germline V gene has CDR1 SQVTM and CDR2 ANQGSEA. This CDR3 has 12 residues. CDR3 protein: CSVGGTNEKLFF. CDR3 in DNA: TGCAGCGTCGGGGGAACTAATGAAAAACTGTTTTTT.

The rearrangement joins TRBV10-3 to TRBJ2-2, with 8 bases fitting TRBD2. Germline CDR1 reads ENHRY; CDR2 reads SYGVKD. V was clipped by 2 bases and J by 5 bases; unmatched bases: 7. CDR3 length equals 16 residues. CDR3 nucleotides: TGTGCCATCAGTGAGACCGGGACTAGGGTAACCGGGGAGCTGTTTTTT. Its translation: CAISETGTRVTGELFF.

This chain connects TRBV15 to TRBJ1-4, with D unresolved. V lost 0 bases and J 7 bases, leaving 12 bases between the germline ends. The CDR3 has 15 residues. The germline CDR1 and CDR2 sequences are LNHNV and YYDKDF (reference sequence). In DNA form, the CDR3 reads TGTGCCACCAGCAGAGATCGTGACACCGTTGAAAAACTGTTTTTT. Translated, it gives CATSRDRDTVEKLFF.

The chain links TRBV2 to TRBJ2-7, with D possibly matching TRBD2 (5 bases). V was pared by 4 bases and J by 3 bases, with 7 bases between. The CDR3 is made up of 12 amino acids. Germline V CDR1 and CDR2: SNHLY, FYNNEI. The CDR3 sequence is CASSAGLYEQYF. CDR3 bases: TGTGCCAGCAGTGCTGGACTCTACGAGCAGTACTTC. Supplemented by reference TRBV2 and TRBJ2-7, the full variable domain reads EPEVTQTPSHQVTQMGQEVILRCVPISNHLYFYWYRQILGQKVEFLVSFYNNEISEKSEIFDDQFSVERPDGSNFTLKIRSTKLEDSAMYFCASSAGLYEQYFGPGTRLTVT.

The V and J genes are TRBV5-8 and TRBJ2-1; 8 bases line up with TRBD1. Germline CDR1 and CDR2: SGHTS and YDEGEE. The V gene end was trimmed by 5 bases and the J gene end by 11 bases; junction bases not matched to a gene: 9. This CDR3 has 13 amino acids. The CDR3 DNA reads TGTGCCAGCAGTCTGACAGGGGCAGCTAAGCAGTTCTTC. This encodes CASSLTGAAKQFF. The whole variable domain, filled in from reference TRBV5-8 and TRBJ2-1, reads EAGVTQSPTHLIKTRGQQATLRCSPISGHTSVYWYQQALGLGLQFLLWYDEGEERNRGNFPPRFSGRQFPNYSSELNVNALELEDSALYLCASSLTGAAKQFFGPGTRLTVL.

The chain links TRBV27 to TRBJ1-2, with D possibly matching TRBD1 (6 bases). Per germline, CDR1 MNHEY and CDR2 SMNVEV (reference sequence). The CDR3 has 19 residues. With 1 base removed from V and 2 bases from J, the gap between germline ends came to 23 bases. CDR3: CASSLFQVRGQQDNYGYTF. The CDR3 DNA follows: TGTGCCAGCAGTTTATTTCAGGTTCGTGGACAGCAAGACAACTATGGCTACACCTTC.